The clone carrying this T cell receptor beta chain showed up just a few times. One entry per CDR3 protein, called by TCRdb with MiXCR from the 5' RACE reads. The sample shows 300,000 to 400,000 distinct CDR3 sequences, 8.5% to 10% of them seen only once. From germline, CDR1 is SGHAT and CDR2 FQNNGV. The CDR3 is made up of 16 amino acids. With 2 bases clipped from V and 3 bases from J, the junction kept 7 bases outside the gene matches. The data are from a study of T cells after yellow fever vaccination. The V and J genes are TRBV11-2 and TRBJ2-3; 8 nucleotides agree with TRBD1. The receptor was isolated from a man between 18 and 35 years old who received the YFV17D yellow fever vaccine. Sequenced here: PBMCs, sampled on the day of the first yellow fever vaccination. The chain's CDR3 is CASSLYETGATDTQYF. In DNA form, the CDR3 reads TGTGCCAGCAGCTTATATGAGACAGGGGCAACAGATACGCAGTATTTT.